Included here is one TCR beta chain sequence, with context. This entry belongs to a study of blood T cell repertoires in COVID-19. Study summary: Samples of COVID-19 (acute and convalescent) were obtained from the United States, Italy and Spain. PBMCs, B-cell-depleted T cells, or T cells were the source of the cDNA or gDNA that made up the material.

Sequenced by immunoSEQ multiplex PCR; TCRdb stores in-frame clones only, minus some. The sample yields about 260,000 clones, 84% seen once. This CDR3 comprises 13 residues. V gave up 8 bases and J gave up 3 bases, with 11 bases separating them. Germline CDR1 reads SGHNT; CDR2 reads YENEEA. Sequencing was done on a sample of peripheral blood. The chain links TRBV11-3 to TRBJ1-3; D call uncertain. This clonotype was obtained from a middle-aged woman who had recovered from COVID-19. In nucleotides, the CDR3 is TGTGCCAGCGGGCCGATGCTTGGAAACACCATATATTTT. As protein: CASGPMLGNTIYF. Based on the CDR3 plus reference TRBV11-3 and TRBJ1-3, the full variable domain is EAGVVQSPRYKIIEKKQPVAFWCNPISGHNTLYWYLQNLGQGPELLIRYENEEAVDDSQLPKDRFSAERLKGVDSTLKIQPAELGDSAVYLCASGPMLGNTIYFGEGSWLTVV.